This T cell receptor beta chain was identified in a study of blood T cell repertoires in COVID-19. About the research overall: Donors in the United States, Italy and Spain gave samples during acute or convalescent COVID-19. In each case, the material was cDNA or gDNA derived from T cells, B-cell-depleted T cells, or PBMCs.

V was clipped by 1 base and J by 4 bases, with 17 bases between them. The germline V gene encodes CDR1 SGHNT and CDR2 YENEEA. The CDR3 contains 17 residues. Authors' data handling: How many nucleated cells were present was estimated from reference gene primer amplification. Sequenced by immunoSEQ multiplex PCR; TCRdb stores in-frame clones only, minus some. The V and J calls and clone size come from that table; D and trimming were worked out from the DNA. The sample shows 25,000 to 35,000 clones, 91% of them seen only once. The V gene is TRBV11-3, the J gene TRBJ2-1; D perhaps matches TRBD2 (5 bases). The sequenced material came from peripheral blood. The clonotype comes from a human donor in a cohort sampled during active COVID-19. The CDR3 DNA reads as TGTGCCAGCAGCTTAGTGCGGGTGGTCGCTGGGTACAATGAGCAGTTCTTC. Residues: CASSLVRVVAGYNEQFF.